Each of the 22 T cell receptor beta chains below was sequenced from the same sample in a study of shared clonotypes between healthy human individuals. Terminally differentiated effector memory CD45RA+ cells were left out of the naive CD8 fraction, which was CD45RO-negative and positively selected for CCR7. Generated by immunoSEQ multiplex PCR, the TCRdb table keeps only in-frame clones and is missing some. Seen here are about 1,800,000 clones, less than 95% observed once, and the top ten hold 0.95% to 1.5%. The sequencing input was naive CD8+ T cells sorted from blood. These receptors came from a man between 18 and 29 years old in good health.

The J gene is TRBJ1-5, the V gene TRBV28; TRBD1 aligns across 8 bases. V lost 4 bases to trimming and J lost 6 bases; unmatched junction nucleotides: 5. Germline values: CDR1 MDHEN, CDR2 SYDVKM. This CDR3 is built from 14 residues. The DNA of the CDR3 is TGTGCCAGCAGTTCTGGACAGGGAGGTCAGCCCCAGCATTTT. Translation gives CASSSGQGGQPQHF.

The rearrangement uses TRBV5-6 and TRBJ2-7; D unresolved. Trimming took off 3 bases at V and 7 bases at J, with 8 bases between the two ends. Germline V gene lookup returns CDR1 SGHDT and CDR2 YYEEEE. The CDR3 loop spans 11 amino acids. CDR3 loop: CASSSVGEQYF. In DNA, the CDR3 is TGTGCCAGCAGCTCCGTAGGTGAGCAGTACTTC.

This chain connects TRBV9 to TRBJ2-3, with 10 positions matching TRBD2. Per the germline V gene, CDR1 is SGDLS and CDR2 is YYNGEE. V was pared by 1 base and J by 6 bases, with 8 bases of the junction left unmatched. The CDR3 has 16 amino acids. Written as DNA, the CDR3 is TGTGCCAGCAGCGTAAGCGGGGGGGCCACCGCGGATACGCAGTATTTT. This codes for CASSVSGGATADTQYF.

The V gene is TRBV10-3, the J gene TRBJ2-5, with 7 nucleotides matching TRBD1. This CDR3 has 16 residues. The ends lost 2 bases at V and 1 base at J; junction bases unmatched: 7. Per germline, CDR1 ENHRY and CDR2 SYGVKD. The CDR3 here is CAISEPYRDSQETQYF. Here the CDR3 DNA reads TGTGCCATCAGTGAGCCTTACCGGGACAGCCAAGAGACCCAGTACTTC.

The CDR3 here is CASSFWSGSSYNEQFF. The CDR3 region has the DNA TGCGCCAGCAGCTTTTGGAGCGGGAGCTCCTACAATGAGCAGTTCTTC. The rearrangement uses TRBV4-1 and TRBJ2-1; 8 positions agree with TRBD2. There are 16 residues in the CDR3. Unmatched junction bases numbered 6, after V lost 5 bases and J lost 0 bases. Germline CDR1 and CDR2: MGHRA and YSYEKL.

This chain links TRBV27 with TRBJ2-3; D uncertain. CDR1 is MNHEY and CDR2 is SMNVEV in the germline V gene (reference sequence). V was cut by 3 bases and J by 0 bases, with 10 bases left in between. The CDR3 sequence is 15 residues long. Written as DNA, the CDR3 is TGTGCCAGCAGTTTTCAGACCCAAAGCACAGATACGCAGTATTTT. Its protein product is CASSFQTQSTDTQYF.

The rearrangement links TRBV27 to TRBJ2-1, with 7 bases that match TRBD1. V shed 6 bases and J 4 bases; nucleotides not matched to a gene: 9. Germline V gene sequence: CDR1 MNHEY, CDR2 SMNVEV (reference sequence). This CDR3 has 15 residues. For the CDR3, the DNA is TGTGCCAGCAGAACCGGGACAGTTCCATACAATGAGCAGTTCTTC. Encoded protein: CASRTGTVPYNEQFF.

This clone has only one observation. The chain couples TRBV19 to TRBJ2-7, with 7 bases identical to TRBD2. In germline, CDR1 is LNHDA, CDR2 SQIVND (reference sequence). Trimming at V came to 5 bases and at J to 2 bases, leaving 15 bases not matched to a gene. This CDR3 spans 17 amino acids. In DNA, the CDR3 is TGTGCCAGTAGTCCGGGGAGGGAGGGTTTGAAGGCCTACGAGCAGTACTTC. Protein: CASSPGREGLKAYEQYF.

V usage is TRBV5-1 and J usage is TRBJ2-7; D not certain. The germline V and J ends were trimmed by 0 bases and 5 bases, with 21 bases remaining between them. The CDR3 spans 17 residues. Per the germline V gene, CDR1 is SGHRS and CDR2 is YFSETQ. CDR3: CASSLEAFGTWADEQYF. The CDR3 DNA reads as TGCGCCAGCAGCTTGGAAGCTTTTGGCACCTGGGCGGACGAGCAGTACTTC.

CDR3 nucleotides: TGTGCCAGCAGACCTGGGGACAGGTTGTCACCCCTCCACTTT. Its protein product is CASRPGDRLSPLHF. The rearrangement uses TRBV27 and TRBJ1-6; 8 nucleotides line up with TRBD1. From germline, CDR1 is MNHEY and CDR2 SMNVEV (reference sequence). CDR3 size: 14 residues. Trimming took 6 bases from V and 10 from J; bases not matched to a gene: 8.

The J gene is TRBJ1-4, the V gene TRBV15; perhaps TRBD1 as D (5 bases). V gave up 1 base and J gave up 0 bases, with 9 bases separating them. CDR3 length equals 16 residues. Germline values: CDR1 LNHNV, CDR2 YYDKDF (reference sequence). CDR3 sequence reads: CATSRVRGTTNEKLFF. The CDR3 DNA sequence: TGTGCCACCAGCAGAGTGAGGGGTACAACTAATGAAAAACTGTTTTTT.

The rearrangement links TRBV7-9 to TRBJ2-1, with TRBD2 identical over 14 bases. CDR3 size: 16 residues. Germline V gene sequence: CDR1 SEHNR, CDR2 FQNEAQ (reference sequence). V trimming: 5 bases; J trimming: 8 bases; junction bases outside the gene matches: 8. The CDR3 here is CASSPGTSGRYYEQFF. The CDR3 nucleotides are TGTGCCAGCAGCCCTGGGACTAGCGGGAGATATTATGAGCAGTTCTTC.

The chain joins TRBV7-9 to TRBJ2-1; a possible D gene is TRBD2 (5 bases). Trimming stripped 8 bases from V and 9 bases from J, with 20 bases between. Looked up from germline, CDR1 is SEHNR and CDR2 is FQNEAQ (reference sequence). There are 14 residues in the CDR3. CDR3 loop: CASGRRGYSSEQFF. DNA of the CDR3: TGTGCCAGCGGCCGACGGGGTTATTCGAGTGAGCAGTTCTTC.

V is TRBV4-1 and J is TRBJ2-3; the match to TRBD2 covers 9 bases. With V trimmed by 2 bases and J by 7 bases, 7 bases remained unmatched. Germline CDR1 MGHRA, CDR2 YSYEKL. CDR3 length: 15 residues. CDR3 nucleotides: TGCGCCAGCAGCCAACTGGGGACTAGCTCCTATACGCAGTATTTT. This sequence encodes CASSQLGTSSYTQYF.

The gene calls are TRBV5-5 and TRBJ2-5, with 7 bases aligning to TRBD2. This CDR3 has 18 amino acids. Germline V gene sequence: CDR1 SGHKS, CDR2 YYEKEE (reference sequence). V lost 1 base to trimming and J lost 2 bases; unmatched junction nucleotides: 14. The CDR3 reads CASSLHRRAGEEQETQYF. In DNA, the CDR3 is TGTGCCAGCAGCTTGCATCGGAGGGCGGGAGAGGAGCAAGAGACCCAGTACTTC.

V and J are TRBV6-5 and TRBJ2-5, with 8 nucleotides matching TRBD2. The CDR3 totals 13 residues. CDR1 and CDR2 (germline): MNHEY, SVGAGI. J gave up 3 bases and V 5 bases, and 2 bases lay outside the gene matches. In DNA form, the CDR3 reads TGTGCCAGCAGTGAAGCGGGAGAAGAGACCCAGTACTTC. Translated: CASSEAGEETQYF.

J is TRBJ2-2 and V is TRBV2; D might be TRBD1 (6 bases). Germline V gives CDR1 SNHLY, CDR2 FYNNEI. The CDR3 extends over 14 amino acids. Trimming removed 0 bases from V and 13 bases from J, with 15 bases in between. This CDR3 is CASSEALDSWPLFF. Here the CDR3 DNA reads TGTGCCAGCAGTGAAGCGCTGGACAGCTGGCCGCTGTTTTTT.

The gene calls are TRBV7-6 and TRBJ2-2; 7 bases are a match to TRBD2. Germline trimming cut 5 bases from V and 0 bases from J; bases unmatched to any gene: 6. The CDR3 length is 16 residues. Looked up from germline, CDR1 is SGHVS and CDR2 is FNYEAQ. CDR3: CASSQLAGPNTGELFF. CDR3 sequence (DNA): TGTGCCAGCAGCCAATTAGCGGGCCCGAACACCGGGGAGCTGTTTTTT.

Details on this clone: Other DNA sequences in this sample translate to the same CDR3. The chain uses TRBV5-6 and TRBJ2-7; D might be TRBD2 (7 bases). Deletions cut 0 bases from V and 1 base from J, with 11 bases between. Germline V CDR1 and CDR2: SGHDT, YYEEEE. This CDR3 has 15 amino acids. As DNA, the CDR3 is TGTGCCAGCAGCTTGGGAGGGGGGGCATCCTACGAGCAGTACTTC. It yields the protein CASSLGGGASYEQYF.

There are a few counts of this clone. V and J are TRBV2 and TRBJ1-6, with a tentative D call TRBD1 (6 bases). CDR1 and CDR2 (germline): SNHLY, FYNNEI. CDR3 length: 13 amino acids. The V end lost 7 bases, the J end lost 14 bases, and 18 bases lay between the germline ends. CDR3 nucleotide sequence: TGTGCCAGCACATCCTGGGGGCAGGAAACCCTCCACTTT. Its protein product is CASTSWGQETLHF.

The V gene is TRBV6-6, the J gene TRBJ2-3, with a possible D match to TRBD1 (6 bases). Germline V CDR1 and CDR2: MNHNY, SVGAGI (reference sequence). Trimming removed 4 bases from V and 1 base from J, with 9 bases in between. The CDR3 covers 14 residues. The CDR3 region has the DNA TGTGCCAGCAGTTCGGACAGACGCACAGATACGCAGTATTTT. Its translation: CASSSDRRTDTQYF.

The chain recombines TRBV7-9 with TRBJ2-7; 11 bases align to TRBD1. V lost 7 bases and J lost 0; bases outside the gene matches: 2. Per germline, CDR1 SEHNR and CDR2 FQNEAQ (reference sequence). The CDR3 totals 14 residues. The CDR3 here is CASTGQGASYEQYF. The DNA for the CDR3 is TGTGCCAGCACCGGACAGGGGGCCTCCTACGAGCAGTACTTC.